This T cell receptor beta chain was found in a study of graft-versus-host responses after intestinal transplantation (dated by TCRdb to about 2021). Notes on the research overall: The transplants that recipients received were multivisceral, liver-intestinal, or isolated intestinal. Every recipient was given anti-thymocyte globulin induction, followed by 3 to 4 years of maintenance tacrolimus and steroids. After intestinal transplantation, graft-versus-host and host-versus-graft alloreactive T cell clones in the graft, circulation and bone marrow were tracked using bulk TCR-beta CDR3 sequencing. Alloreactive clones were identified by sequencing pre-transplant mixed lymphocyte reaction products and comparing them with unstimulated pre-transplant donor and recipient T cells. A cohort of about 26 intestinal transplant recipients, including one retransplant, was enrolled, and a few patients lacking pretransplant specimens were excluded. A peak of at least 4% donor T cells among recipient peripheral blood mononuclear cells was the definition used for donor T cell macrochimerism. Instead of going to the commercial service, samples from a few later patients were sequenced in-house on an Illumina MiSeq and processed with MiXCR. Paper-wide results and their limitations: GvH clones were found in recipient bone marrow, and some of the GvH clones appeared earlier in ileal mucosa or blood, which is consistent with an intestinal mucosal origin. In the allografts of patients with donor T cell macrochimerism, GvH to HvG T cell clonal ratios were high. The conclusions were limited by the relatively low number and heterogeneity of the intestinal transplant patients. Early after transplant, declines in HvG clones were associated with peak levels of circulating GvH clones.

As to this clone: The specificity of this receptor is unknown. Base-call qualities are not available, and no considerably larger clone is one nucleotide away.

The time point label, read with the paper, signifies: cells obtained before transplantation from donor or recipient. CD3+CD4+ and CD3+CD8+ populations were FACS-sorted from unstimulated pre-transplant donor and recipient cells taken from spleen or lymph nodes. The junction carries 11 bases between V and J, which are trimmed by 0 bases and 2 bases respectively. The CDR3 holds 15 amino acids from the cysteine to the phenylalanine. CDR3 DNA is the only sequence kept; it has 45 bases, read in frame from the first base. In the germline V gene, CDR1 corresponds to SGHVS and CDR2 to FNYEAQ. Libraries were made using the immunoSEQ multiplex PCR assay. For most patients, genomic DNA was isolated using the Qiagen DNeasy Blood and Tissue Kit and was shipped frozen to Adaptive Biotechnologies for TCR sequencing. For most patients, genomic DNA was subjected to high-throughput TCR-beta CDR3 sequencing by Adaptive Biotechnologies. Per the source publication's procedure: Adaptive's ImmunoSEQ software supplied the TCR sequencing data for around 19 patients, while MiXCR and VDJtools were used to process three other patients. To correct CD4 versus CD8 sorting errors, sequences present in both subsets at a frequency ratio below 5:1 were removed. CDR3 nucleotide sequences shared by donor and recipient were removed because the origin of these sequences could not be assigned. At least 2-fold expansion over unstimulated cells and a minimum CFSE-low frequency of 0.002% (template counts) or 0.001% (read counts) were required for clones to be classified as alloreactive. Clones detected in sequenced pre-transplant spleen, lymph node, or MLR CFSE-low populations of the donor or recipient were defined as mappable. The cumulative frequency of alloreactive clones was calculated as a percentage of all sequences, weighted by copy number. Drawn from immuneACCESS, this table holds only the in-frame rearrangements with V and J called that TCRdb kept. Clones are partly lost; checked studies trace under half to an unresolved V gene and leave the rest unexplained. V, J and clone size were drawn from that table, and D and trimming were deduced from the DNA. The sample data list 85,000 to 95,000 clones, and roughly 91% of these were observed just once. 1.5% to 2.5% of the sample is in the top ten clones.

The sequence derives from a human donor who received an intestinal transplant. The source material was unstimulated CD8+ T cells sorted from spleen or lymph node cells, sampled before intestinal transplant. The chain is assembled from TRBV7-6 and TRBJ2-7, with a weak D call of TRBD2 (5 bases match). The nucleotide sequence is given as TGTGCCAGCAGCTTAGCTTCCGGGATACCCTACGAGCAGTACTTC. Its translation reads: CASSLASGIPYEQYF.